These 2 T cell receptor beta chains came from one sample sequenced in a study of CD8+CD57+ T cells in acquired aplastic anemia. Genomic DNA, serving as template, underwent TCR beta VDJ and CDR3 profiling. TCRdb used MiXCR to reprocess the reads, holding one entry per CDR3 protein. Here the sample spans more than 250,000 distinct CDR3 sequences, approximately 86% being singletons. CD8+CD57+ cell expansion, shown by flow cytometry, had occurred in the patients selected for sequencing. The sequencing input was sorted CD4+, CD8+, or CD8+CD57+ T cells (not recorded which) from PBMCs. The origin of the receptors is a human donor with aplastic anemia.

The chain employs TRBV7-3 and TRBJ1-6, with D perhaps matching TRBD1 (5 bases). Trimming took off 6 bases at V and 16 bases at J, with 28 bases between the two ends. CDR1 is SGHTA and CDR2 is FQGTGA in the germline V gene. There are 16 residues in the CDR3. The DNA of the CDR3 is TGTGCCAGCAGTTCTGGCGGGACTTGGGGAGAGACCCAGCTCCACTTT. Translation gives CASSSGGTWGETQLHF.

V gene TRBV7-9 combines with J gene TRBJ2-1; perhaps TRBD2 as D (7 bases). V lost 5 bases to trimming and J lost 12 bases, with 26 bases between them. The CDR3 runs to 16 residues. Per the germline V gene, CDR1 is SEHNR and CDR2 is FQNEAQ (reference sequence). CDR3 amino acids: CASSLQRGGGSLTQFF. In DNA form, the CDR3 reads TGTGCCAGCAGCCTACAAAGGGGGGGGGGGAGCCTGACGCAGTTCTTC.